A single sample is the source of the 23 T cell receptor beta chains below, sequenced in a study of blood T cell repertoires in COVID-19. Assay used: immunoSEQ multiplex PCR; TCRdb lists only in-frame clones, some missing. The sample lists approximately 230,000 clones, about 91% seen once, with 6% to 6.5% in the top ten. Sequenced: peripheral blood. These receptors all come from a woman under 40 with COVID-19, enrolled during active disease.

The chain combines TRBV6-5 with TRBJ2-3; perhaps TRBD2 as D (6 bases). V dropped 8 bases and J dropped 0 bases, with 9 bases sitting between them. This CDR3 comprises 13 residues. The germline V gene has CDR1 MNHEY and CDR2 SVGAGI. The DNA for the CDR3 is TGTGCCAGCGGCGGGGATAGCACAGATACGCAGTATTTT. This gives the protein CASGGDSTDTQYF.

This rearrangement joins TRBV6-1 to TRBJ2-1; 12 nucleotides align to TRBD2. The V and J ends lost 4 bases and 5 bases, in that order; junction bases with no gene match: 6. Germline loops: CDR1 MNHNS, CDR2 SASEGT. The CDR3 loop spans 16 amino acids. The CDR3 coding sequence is TGTGCCAGCAGTGTTGGACTAGCGGGGAGAAACAATGAGCAGTTCTTC. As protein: CASSVGLAGRNNEQFF.

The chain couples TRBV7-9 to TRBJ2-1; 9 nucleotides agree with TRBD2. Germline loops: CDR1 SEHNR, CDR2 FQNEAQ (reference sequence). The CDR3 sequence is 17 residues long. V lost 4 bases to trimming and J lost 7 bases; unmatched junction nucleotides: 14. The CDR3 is CASSSSGSGLADNEQFF. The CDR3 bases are TGTGCCAGCAGCTCAAGTGGATCGGGACTAGCCGATAATGAGCAGTTCTTC.

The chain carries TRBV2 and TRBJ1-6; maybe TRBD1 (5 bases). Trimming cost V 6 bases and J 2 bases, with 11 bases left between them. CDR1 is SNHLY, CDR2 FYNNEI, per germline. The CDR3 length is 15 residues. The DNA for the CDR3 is TGTGCCAGCAGGAAGGGGTGGCCCTATAATTCACCCCTCCACTTT. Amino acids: CASRKGWPYNSPLHF.

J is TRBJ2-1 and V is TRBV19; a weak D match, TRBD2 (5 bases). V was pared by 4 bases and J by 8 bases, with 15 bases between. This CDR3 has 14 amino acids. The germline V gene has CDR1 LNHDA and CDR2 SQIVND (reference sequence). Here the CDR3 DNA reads TGTGCCAGTAGTACCAACCGGGAAGTTCATGAGCAGTTCTTC. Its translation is CASSTNREVHEQFF.

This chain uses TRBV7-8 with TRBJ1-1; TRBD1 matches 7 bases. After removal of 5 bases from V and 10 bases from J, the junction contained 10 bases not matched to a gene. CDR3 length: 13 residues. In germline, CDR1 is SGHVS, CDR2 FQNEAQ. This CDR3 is CASSIGQAKGAFF. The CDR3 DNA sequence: TGTGCCAGCAGCATCGGACAGGCTAAAGGAGCTTTCTTT. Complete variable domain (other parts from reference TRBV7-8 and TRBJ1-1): GAGVSQSPRYKVAKRGQDVALRCDPISGHVSLFWYQQALGQGPEFLTYFQNEAQLDKSGLPSDRFFAERPEGSVSTLKIQRTQQEDSAVYLCASSIGQAKGAFFGQGTRLTVV.

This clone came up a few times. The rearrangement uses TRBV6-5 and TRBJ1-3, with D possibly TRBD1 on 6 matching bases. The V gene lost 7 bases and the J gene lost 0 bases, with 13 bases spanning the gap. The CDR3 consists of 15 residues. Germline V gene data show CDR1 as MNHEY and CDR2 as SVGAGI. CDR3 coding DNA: TGTGCCAGCAATATGGGACACCCCTCTGGAAACACCATATATTTT. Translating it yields CASNMGHPSGNTIYF.

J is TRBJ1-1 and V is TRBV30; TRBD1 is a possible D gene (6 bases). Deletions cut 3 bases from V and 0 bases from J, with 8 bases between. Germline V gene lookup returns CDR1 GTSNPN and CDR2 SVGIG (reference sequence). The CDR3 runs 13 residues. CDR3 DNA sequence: TGTGCCTGGAGGGACAGCTTGAACACTGAAGCTTTCTTT. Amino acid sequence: CAWRDSLNTEAFF.

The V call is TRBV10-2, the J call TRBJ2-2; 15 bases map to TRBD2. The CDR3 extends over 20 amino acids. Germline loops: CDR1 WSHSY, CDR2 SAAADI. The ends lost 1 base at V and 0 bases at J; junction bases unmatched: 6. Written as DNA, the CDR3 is TGCGCCAGCAGTGAGTTCCCGGGACTAGCGGGAGGAACGAACACCGGGGAGCTGTTTTTT. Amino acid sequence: CASSEFPGLAGGTNTGELFF.

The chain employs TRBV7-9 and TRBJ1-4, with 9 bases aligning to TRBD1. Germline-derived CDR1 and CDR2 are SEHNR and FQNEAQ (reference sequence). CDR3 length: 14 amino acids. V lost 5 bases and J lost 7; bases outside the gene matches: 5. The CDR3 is CASSPDRGSEKLFF. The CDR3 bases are TGTGCCAGCAGCCCCGACAGGGGGAGTGAAAAACTGTTTTTT. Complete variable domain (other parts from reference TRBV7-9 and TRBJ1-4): DTGVSQNPRHKITKRGQNVTFRCDPISEHNRLYWYRQTLGQGPEFLTYFQNEAQLEKSRLLSDRFSAERPKGSFSTLEIQRTEQGDSAMYLCASSPDRGSEKLFFGSGTQLSVL.

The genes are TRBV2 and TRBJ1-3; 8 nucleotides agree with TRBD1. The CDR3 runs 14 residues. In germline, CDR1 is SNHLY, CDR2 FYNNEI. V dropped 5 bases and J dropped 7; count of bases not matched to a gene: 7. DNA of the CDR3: TGTGCCAGCAGTACGGACAGGGAGTTGAACACCATATATTTT. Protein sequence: CASSTDRELNTIYF.

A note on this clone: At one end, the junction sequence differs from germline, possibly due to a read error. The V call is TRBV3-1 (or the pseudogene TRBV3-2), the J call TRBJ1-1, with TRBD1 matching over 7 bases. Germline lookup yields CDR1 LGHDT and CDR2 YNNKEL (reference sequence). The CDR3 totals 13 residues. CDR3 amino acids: CASSQDPQGVHSF. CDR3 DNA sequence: TGTGCCAGCAGCCAAGATCCGCAGGGGGTCCACTCTTTT.

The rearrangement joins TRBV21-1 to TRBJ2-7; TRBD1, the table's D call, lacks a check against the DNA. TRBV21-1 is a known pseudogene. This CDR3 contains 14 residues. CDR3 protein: CASSIGTGALEQYV. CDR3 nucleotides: TGTGCCAGCAGCATTGGAACAGGGGCGCTAGAGCAGTACGTC.

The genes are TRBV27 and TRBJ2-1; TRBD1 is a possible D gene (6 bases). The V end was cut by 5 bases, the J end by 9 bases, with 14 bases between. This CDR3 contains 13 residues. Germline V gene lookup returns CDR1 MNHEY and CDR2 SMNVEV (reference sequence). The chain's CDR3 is CASSTRGLGEQFF. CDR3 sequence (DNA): TGTGCCAGCAGTACCAGGGGTCTCGGTGAGCAGTTCTTC.

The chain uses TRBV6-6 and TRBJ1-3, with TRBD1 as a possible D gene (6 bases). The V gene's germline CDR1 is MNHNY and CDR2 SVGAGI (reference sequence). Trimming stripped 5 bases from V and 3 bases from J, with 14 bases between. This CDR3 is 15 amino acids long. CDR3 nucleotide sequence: TGTGCCAGCAGTCGAGCACAGGGTAGTGGAAACACCATATATTTT. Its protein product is CASSRAQGSGNTIYF.

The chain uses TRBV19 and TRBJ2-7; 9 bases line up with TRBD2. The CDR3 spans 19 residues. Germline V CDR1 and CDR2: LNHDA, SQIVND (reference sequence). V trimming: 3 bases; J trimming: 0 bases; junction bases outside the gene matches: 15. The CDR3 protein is CASSIGAGGPYFGSYEQYV. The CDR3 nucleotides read TGTGCCAGTAGTATCGGTGCGGGAGGGCCTTACTTCGGCTCCTACGAGCAGTACGTC.

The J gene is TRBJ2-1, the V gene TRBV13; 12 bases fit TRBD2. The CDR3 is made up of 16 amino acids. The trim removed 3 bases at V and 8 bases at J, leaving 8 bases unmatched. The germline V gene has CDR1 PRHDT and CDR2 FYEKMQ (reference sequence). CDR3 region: CASSLTLAGGGDEQFF. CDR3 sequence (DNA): TGTGCCAGCAGCTTGACACTAGCGGGGGGCGGGGATGAGCAGTTCTTC.

As DNA, the CDR3 is TGCGCCAGCAGCTCGGTGACCCTCGACGGGGAGCAGTTCTTC. Its translation is CASSSVTLDGEQFF. The chain couples TRBV5-1 to TRBJ2-1; D not certain. CDR1 SGHRS and CDR2 YFSETQ come from the germline V gene. The CDR3 length is 14 residues. V was trimmed by 3 bases and J by 10 bases, leaving 17 bases between them.

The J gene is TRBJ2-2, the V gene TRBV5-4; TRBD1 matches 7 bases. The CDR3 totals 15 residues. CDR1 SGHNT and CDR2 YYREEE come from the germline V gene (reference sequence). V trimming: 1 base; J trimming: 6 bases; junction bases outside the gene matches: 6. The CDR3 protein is CASSLPTGRSGELFF. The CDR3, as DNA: TGTGCCAGCAGCTTGCCGACAGGGCGATCCGGGGAGCTGTTTTTT.

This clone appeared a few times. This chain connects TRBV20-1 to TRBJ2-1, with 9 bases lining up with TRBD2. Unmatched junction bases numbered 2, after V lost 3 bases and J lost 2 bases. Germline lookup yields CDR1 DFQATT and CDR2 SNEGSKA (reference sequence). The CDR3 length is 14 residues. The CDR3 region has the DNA TGCAGTGCTAGTGGCGGGAGGGCCTACAATGAGCAGTTCTTC. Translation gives CSASGGRAYNEQFF.

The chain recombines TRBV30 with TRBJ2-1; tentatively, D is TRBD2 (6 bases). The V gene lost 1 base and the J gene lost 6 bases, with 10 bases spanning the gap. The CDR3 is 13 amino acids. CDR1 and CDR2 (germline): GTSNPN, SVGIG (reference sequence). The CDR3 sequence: CAWSGRRGNEQFF. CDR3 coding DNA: TGTGCCTGGAGTGGAAGGAGGGGCAATGAGCAGTTCTTC.

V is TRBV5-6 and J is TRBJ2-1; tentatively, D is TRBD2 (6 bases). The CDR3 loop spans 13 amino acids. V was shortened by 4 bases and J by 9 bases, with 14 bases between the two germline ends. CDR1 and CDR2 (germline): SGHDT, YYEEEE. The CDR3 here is CASSQTRGREQFF. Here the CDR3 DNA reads TGTGCCAGCAGCCAGACTAGGGGTCGTGAGCAGTTCTTC.

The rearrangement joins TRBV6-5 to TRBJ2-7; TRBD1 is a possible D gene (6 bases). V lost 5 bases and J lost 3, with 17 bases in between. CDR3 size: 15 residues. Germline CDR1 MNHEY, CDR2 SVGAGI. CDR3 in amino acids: CASSRLGASSYEQYF. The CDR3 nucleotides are TGTGCCAGCAGTCGGTTGGGGGCTTCAAGCTACGAGCAGTACTTC.